This TCR beta chain came from a study of early T cells in non-severe SARS-CoV-2 infection. Background on the study: Unpaired chains resulted from sequencing bulk RNA of unsorted whole blood.

Researchers tagged individual cDNA molecules with unique molecular identifiers. Each CDR3 protein is one row after TCRdb ran MiXCR on the 5' RACE reads. The sample gives some 64,000 distinct CDR3 sequences, roughly 18% of which show up once; around 9.8% is in the top ten. This CDR3 comprises 15 residues. In germline, CDR1 is DFQATT, CDR2 SNEGSKA (reference sequence). This receptor was identified in an adult who was a healthcare worker with PCR-confirmed SARS-CoV-2 infection or an uninfected control (not recorded which). The material was whole blood, obtained at baseline. This sequence joins TRBV20-1 and TRBJ2-5; possibly TRBD2 for D (6 bases). CDR3 protein: CSSRGGLPTKETQYF. CDR3 coding DNA: TGCAGCTCGCGGGGAGGACTACCGACTAAAGAGACCCAGTACTTC.